The entry that follows covers one TCR beta chain sequence. Its specific antigen is unknown. No much larger clone is present one base from it, and per-base qualities are unavailable. CDR1 and CDR2 are read off the germline V gene (reference sequence) as LNHDA and SQIVND. The CDR3 spans 13 residues, from the cysteine through the phenylalanine. The retained sequence is limited to the CDR3, 39 bases, with the frame set at the first base. The junction shows trimming of 11 bases on V and 4 bases on J, and the gene matches do not reach 10 bases of it. Libraries were constructed by the immunoSEQ multiplex PCR assay. Entries here come from immuneACCESS through TCRdb and include only in-frame sequences with V and J called. Some clones fail to appear in such tables; in the studies checked, an unresolved V gene covers under half of the shortfall, and the cause of the remainder is unknown. The sample yields around 37,000 clones; 92% were counted once. The ten largest clones capture over 20% of the sample.

This entry belongs to a study of T cell changes during pregnancy in multiple sclerosis (dated by TCRdb to between 2018 and 2020). Regarding the research as a whole: The study examined how the T cell repertoire changed over the course of pregnancy in women with multiple sclerosis.

The receptor was isolated from a female donor with multiple sclerosis, enrolled in a pregnancy study. This receptor chain uses TRBV19 and TRBJ1-2, with 7 bases matching TRBD1. The specimen was CD8+ T cells from peripheral blood mononuclear cells, collected before pregnancy. The CDR3 region reads CAPKDRSLYGYTF. In nucleotide form, the sequence is TGTGCCCCTAAGGACAGGTCCCTCTATGGCTACACCTTC.